The T cell receptor beta chain described here comes from a study of OX40 agonist ivuxolimab in advanced cancers. Germline-derived CDR1 and CDR2 are SGHRS and YFSETQ. The CDR3 consists of 18 residues. V shed 4 bases and J shed 4 bases, with 26 bases lying between them. Profiling relied on immunoSEQ multiplex PCR, and the TCRdb table lists in-frame clones only, not all of them. The sample contains about 40,000 clones, roughly 89% of which appear only once. This chain joins TRBV5-1 and TRBJ1-1; TRBD1 might be the D (6 bases). The source material was CD4+ or CD8+ T cells sorted from blood, sampled in a trial of the OX40 agonist ivuxolimab. The clonotype was recovered from an adult with an advanced solid tumor such as melanoma, head and neck, liver or kidney cancer. In DNA, the CDR3 is TGCGCCAGCAGCGCCGGAAGGGGGGCGAGGAGGGAAGGCACTGAAGCTTTCTTT. Residues: CASSAGRGARREGTEAFF. Based on the CDR3 plus reference TRBV5-1 and TRBJ1-1, the full variable domain is KAGVTQTPRYLIKTRGQQVTLSCSPISGHRSVSWYQQTPGQGLQFLFEYFSETQRNKGNFPGRFSGRQFSNSRSEMNVSTLELGDSALYLCASSAGRGARREGTEAFFGQGTRLTVV.